This T cell receptor (beta chain) was captured in a study of CD4 T cells in relation to SARS-CoV-2 and coronaviruses. This clone was seen a few times. The antigen is not known. TCRdb's copy holds only in-frame clones and misses some; the assay was immunoSEQ multiplex PCR. The sample includes approximately 20,000 clones, around 70% of them seen just once. Before the COVID-19 pandemic, during about 2011-2019, CD4+ T cells were taken from unexposed donors. Isolation of CD4+ T cells took place after about 10 days in culture. The sample comprised CD4+ T cells from PBMCs, cultured in vitro. This TCR derives from a human donor in good health.

CDR3 nucleotides: TGTGCCAGCAGTGAGACAGGGGGTTATGGCTACACCTTC. Amino acids: CASSETGGYGYTF. V usage is TRBV6-1 and J usage is TRBJ1-2, with TRBD1 matching over 9 bases. CDR1 is MNHNS, CDR2 SASEGT, per germline. There are 13 residues in the CDR3. Trimming cost V 3 bases and J 5 bases; bases outside gene matches: 1.